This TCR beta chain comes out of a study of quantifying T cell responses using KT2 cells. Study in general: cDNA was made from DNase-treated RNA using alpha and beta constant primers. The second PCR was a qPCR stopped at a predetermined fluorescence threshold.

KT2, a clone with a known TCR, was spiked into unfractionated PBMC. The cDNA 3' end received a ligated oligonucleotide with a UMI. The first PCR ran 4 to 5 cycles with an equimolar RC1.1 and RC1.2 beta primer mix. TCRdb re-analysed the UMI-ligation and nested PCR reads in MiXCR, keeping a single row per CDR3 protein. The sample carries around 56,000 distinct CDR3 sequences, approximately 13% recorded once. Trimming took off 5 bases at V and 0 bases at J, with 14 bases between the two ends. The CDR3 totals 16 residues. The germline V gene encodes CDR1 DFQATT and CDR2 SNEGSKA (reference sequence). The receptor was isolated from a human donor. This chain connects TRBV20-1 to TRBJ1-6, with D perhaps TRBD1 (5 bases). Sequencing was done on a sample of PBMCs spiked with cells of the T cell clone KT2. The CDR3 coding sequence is TGCAGTGCTCGGGACTCCTCGAGCTCCTATAATTCACCCCTCCACTTT. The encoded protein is CSARDSSSSYNSPLHF.